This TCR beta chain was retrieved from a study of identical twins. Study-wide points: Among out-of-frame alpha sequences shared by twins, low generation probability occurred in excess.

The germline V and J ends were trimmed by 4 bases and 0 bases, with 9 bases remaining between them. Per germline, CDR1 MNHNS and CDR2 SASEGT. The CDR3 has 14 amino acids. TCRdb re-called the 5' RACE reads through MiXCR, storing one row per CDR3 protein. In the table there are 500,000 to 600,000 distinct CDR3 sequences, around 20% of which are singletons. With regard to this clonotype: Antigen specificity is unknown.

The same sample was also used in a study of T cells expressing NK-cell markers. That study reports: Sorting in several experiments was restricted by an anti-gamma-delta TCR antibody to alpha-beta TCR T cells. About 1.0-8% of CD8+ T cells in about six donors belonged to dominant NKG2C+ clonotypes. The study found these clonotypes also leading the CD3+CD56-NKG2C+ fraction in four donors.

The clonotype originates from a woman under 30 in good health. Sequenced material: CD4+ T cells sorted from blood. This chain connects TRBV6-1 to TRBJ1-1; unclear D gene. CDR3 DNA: TGTGCCAGCAGTGTTTCGGAATTGAACACTGAAGCTTTCTTT. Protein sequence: CASSVSELNTEAFF.